This is a list of T cell receptor beta chains from one sample in a study of T-cell reconstitution after alpha-beta-depleted transplantation in children. TCRdb re-derived calls from the PCR reads in MiXCR, one entry per CDR3 protein. Of 250,000 to 400,000 distinct CDR3 sequences in the sample, around 25% were seen once. Sample: PBMCs, mostly from graft donor cells, taken 180 days after TCRalphabeta/CD19-depleted stem cell transplant. These receptors all come from a male patient under 18 who had a stem cell transplant for acute lymphoblastic leukemia, so the T cells may come from the graft donor. Both conserved end residues are part of each CDR3. D genes are given only for firm matches. Size is stated for part of the rows, as once, few or many counts, or as a class when the clone is expanded.

J: TRBJ2-7; size: NA; V: TRBV13; D: TRBD1; DNA: TGTGCCAGCAGCCCCACGGACAGGGGGCACGAGCAGTACTTC; CDR3: CASSPTDRGHEQYF
J: TRBJ2-5; size: few; V: TRBV12-3/TRBV12-4; D: NA; DNA: TGTGCCAGCAGTTTATGGGGTCTGGGGGTTGTGGAGACCCAGTACTTC; CDR3: CASSLWGLGVVETQYF
J: TRBJ2-7; size: NA; V: TRBV5-1; D: NA; DNA: TGCGCCAGCAGCTTTGGTGGGGGCCTCTGGCTAGCCTACGAGCAGTACTTC; CDR3: CASSFGGGLWLAYEQYF
J: TRBJ2-3; size: once; V: TRBV9; D: NA; DNA: TGTGCCAGCAGCGTAGGCGGGGAACTTGATACGCAGTATTTT; CDR3: CASSVGGELDTQYF
J: TRBJ1-2; size: few; V: TRBV28; D: NA; DNA: TGTGCCAGCAGTTTAGGTCTTGGCTACACCTTC; CDR3: CASSLGLGYTF
J: TRBJ1-6; size: few; V: TRBV18; D: NA; DNA: TGTGCCAGCTCACCTAGAGGGGGGACCCTCTCCTATAATTCACCCCTCCACTTT; CDR3: CASSPRGGTLSYNSPLHF
J: TRBJ1-3; size: NA; V: TRBV5-4; D: NA; DNA: TGTGCCAGCAGATTGAAAAGGGGAACACTAGACACCATATATTTT; CDR3: CASRLKRGTLDTIYF
J: TRBJ2-3; size: NA; V: TRBV5-1; D: NA; DNA: TGCGCCAGCAGCCGTATCTATGAGGAAAACACAGATACGCAGTATTTT; CDR3: CASSRIYEENTDTQYF
J: TRBJ2-7; size: NA; V: TRBV29-1; D: TRBD2; DNA: TGCAGCGTTTTACCGGGACTAGCGGGAGGCCACTACTACGAGCAGTACTTC; CDR3: CSVLPGLAGGHYYEQYF
J: TRBJ2-2; size: NA; V: TRBV20-1; D: NA; DNA: TGCAGTGCTAGTCGCTCCTTTAACACCGGGGAGCTGTTTTTT; CDR3: CSASRSFNTGELFF
J: TRBJ2-7; size: NA; V: TRBV13; D: NA; DNA: TGTGCCAGCAGCTCCAGAGCAGGGCCCTACGAGCAGTACTTC; CDR3: CASSSRAGPYEQYF
J: TRBJ2-7; size: NA; V: TRBV2; D: NA; DNA: TGTGCCAGCAGGGACAGCAGGTCACGGCAGTACTTC; CDR3: CASRDSRSRQYF
J: TRBJ2-7; size: NA; V: TRBV7-9; D: NA; DNA: TGTGCCAGCAGCTTCGGTAGCCCCAACGAGCAGTACTTC; CDR3: CASSFGSPNEQYF
J: TRBJ2-5; size: few; V: TRBV29-1; D: TRBD1; DNA: TGCAGCGCTACGGACAGGGGTAGTCGGCAAGAGACCCAGTACTTC; CDR3: CSATDRGSRQETQYF
J: TRBJ2-1; size: NA; V: TRBV3-1; D: NA; DNA: TGTGCCAGCAGCCAAGTTGTTCTTTTCCGCCCCAATGAGCAGTTCTTC; CDR3: CASSQVVLFRPNEQFF
J: TRBJ2-7; size: NA; V: TRBV28; D: NA; DNA: TGTGCCAGCAGTTTAGGGGACGGGGGAAAGGGCTACGAGCAGTACTTC; CDR3: CASSLGDGGKGYEQYF
J: TRBJ2-2; size: few; V: TRBV4-1; D: TRBD2; DNA: TGCGCCAGCAGGGCCACTAGCGGGAACACCGGGGAGCTGTTTTTT; CDR3: CASRATSGNTGELFF
J: TRBJ2-7; size: NA; V: TRBV5-1; D: TRBD2; DNA: TGCGCCAGCAACCAGATCCCTCCTAGCGGGAACGAGCAGTACTTC; CDR3: CASNQIPPSGNEQYF
J: TRBJ2-2; size: few; V: TRBV7-2; D: TRBD2; DNA: TGTGCCAGCAGCTCTCCTAGCGGGAGAGGAAACACCGGGGAGCTGTTTTTT; CDR3: CASSSPSGRGNTGELFF
J: TRBJ1-2; size: few; V: TRBV18; D: NA; DNA: TGTGCCAGCTCACCCCTGGAACGAGGGCAGCTCAACTATGGCTACACCTTC; CDR3: CASSPLERGQLNYGYTF
J: TRBJ2-1; size: NA; V: TRBV19; D: TRBD2; DNA: TGTGCCAGTAGTATGGGGACTAGCGGGAACTATGAGCAGTTCTTC; CDR3: CASSMGTSGNYEQFF
J: TRBJ1-1; size: many; V: TRBV29-1; D: NA; DNA: TGCAGCGTTTCTTATCAGGGGTACACTGAAGCTTTCTTT; CDR3: CSVSYQGYTEAFF
J: TRBJ2-5; size: many; V: TRBV29-1; D: TRBD2; DNA: TGCAGCGTTCCGGCGGGAGTTTTGCAAGAGACCCAGTACTTC; CDR3: CSVPAGVLQETQYF
J: TRBJ1-2; size: few; V: TRBV5-1; D: NA; DNA: TGCGCCAGCAGCTTGGTATTTGGTGGCTACACCTTC; CDR3: CASSLVFGGYTF
J: TRBJ1-6; size: NA; V: TRBV20-1; D: TRBD1; DNA: TGCAGTGCTAGACGGGACAGATATAATTCACCCCTCCACTTT; CDR3: CSARRDRYNSPLHF
J: TRBJ1-1; size: NA; V: TRBV19; D: NA; DNA: TGTGCCAGTAGTATAGCTATTGGGACTGAAGCTTTCTTT; CDR3: CASSIAIGTEAFF
J: TRBJ2-7; size: NA; V: TRBV6-2/TRBV6-3; D: NA; DNA: TGTGCCAGCAGCGCTACGGGACCAGTCTACGAGCAGTACTTC; CDR3: CASSATGPVYEQYF
J: TRBJ2-7; size: NA; V: TRBV10-3; D: NA; DNA: TGTGCCATCAGTGAGTCGGGCTATTCCTCCTACGAGCAGTACTTC; CDR3: CAISESGYSSYEQYF
J: TRBJ2-5; size: NA; V: TRBV7-9; D: NA; DNA: TGTGCCAGCAGCTTAGAGGGGCTACGCCAAGAGACCCAGTACTTC; CDR3: CASSLEGLRQETQYF
J: TRBJ2-5; size: NA; V: TRBV6-2/TRBV6-3; D: NA; DNA: TGTGCCAGCAGTTACGGCCTAGCGTCGGAGACCCAGTACTTC; CDR3: CASSYGLASETQYF
J: TRBJ2-7; size: NA; V: TRBV4-1; D: TRBD2; DNA: TGCGCCAGCAGCCATATGGCTAGCGGGAGGTTCTCCTACGAGCAGTACTTC; CDR3: CASSHMASGRFSYEQYF
J: TRBJ2-1; size: few; V: TRBV20-1; D: NA; DNA: TGCAGTGCTAGAGGGGGTAGGGCCAGATACAATGAGCAGTTCTTC; CDR3: CSARGGRARYNEQFF
J: TRBJ2-5; size: few; V: TRBV12-3/TRBV12-4; D: NA; DNA: TGTGCCAGCAGCACGTCACGGGTAGGGACCCAGTACTTC; CDR3: CASSTSRVGTQYF
J: TRBJ1-2; size: NA; V: TRBV29-1; D: NA; DNA: TGCAGCGTTGCCGATCTGAATGGCTACACCTTC; CDR3: CSVADLNGYTF
J: TRBJ1-1; size: few; V: TRBV11-1; D: NA; DNA: TGTGCCAGCAGCCCCTCCCGTCAAGGGAACACTGAAGCTTTCTTT; CDR3: CASSPSRQGNTEAFF
J: TRBJ2-1; size: NA; V: TRBV11-2; D: NA; DNA: TGTGCCAGCAGCCCAAGGGACCGTCACCTAAGAAATGAGCAGTTCTTC; CDR3: CASSPRDRHLRNEQFF
J: TRBJ2-5; size: NA; V: TRBV10-3; D: NA; DNA: TGTGCCATCAGTGACCGGCAGGGTCAGACCCAGTACTTC; CDR3: CAISDRQGQTQYF
J: TRBJ1-5; size: NA; V: TRBV7-2; D: TRBD1; DNA: TGTGCCAGCAGCTTACAGGGGGCACGGAGCAATCAGCCCCAGCATTTT; CDR3: CASSLQGARSNQPQHF
J: TRBJ1-1; size: few; V: TRBV6-1; D: NA; DNA: TGTGCCAGCAGTGAAGCTCTCGGAACAGGAGGTTTTGAAGCTTTCTTT; CDR3: CASSEALGTGGFEAFF
J: TRBJ2-7; size: NA; V: TRBV7-8; D: TRBD2; DNA: TGTGCCAGCAGCTCGCATCGACTAGCGGTCCTCCCCTACGAGCAGTACTTC; CDR3: CASSSHRLAVLPYEQYF
J: TRBJ2-2; size: NA; V: TRBV5-1; D: NA; DNA: TGCGCCAGCAGCAGCCTCCCACCAGGGAACACCGGGGAGCTGTTTTTT; CDR3: CASSSLPPGNTGELFF
J: TRBJ1-3; size: few; V: TRBV12-3/TRBV12-4; D: NA; DNA: TGTGCCAGCACCACCCCCGGAAACACCATATATTTT; CDR3: CASTTPGNTIYF